Only a few counts were recorded for the clone carrying this T cell receptor (beta chain). The use of a sample-barcoded 5' primer and a J-beta primer mix characterized a second PCR of roughly 7 to 11 cycles. One entry per CDR3 protein, called by TCRdb with MiXCR from the 5' RACE reads. Of 700,000 to 900,000 distinct CDR3 sequences listed, around half are singletons. The data stem from a study of blood T cells in healthy people across ages. This CDR3 contains 13 residues. Trimming pared 3 bases from V and 4 bases from J, leaving 9 bases between. The V gene's germline CDR1 is MGHDK and CDR2 SYGVNS. This clonotype was obtained from an elderly man in good health. Sequencing used blood. This rearrangement joins TRBV25-1 to TRBJ1-2, with D uncertain. CDR3 sequence reads: CASSESGTYGYTF. The CDR3 DNA follows: TGTGCCAGCAGTGAGTCCGGCACCTATGGCTACACCTTC.